The 21 T cell receptor beta chains below all came from one sample that was sequenced in a study of blood T cell repertoires in COVID-19. Here immunoSEQ multiplex PCR was the method, and the copy in TCRdb shows in-frame clones only, minus some. This table holds approximately 200,000 clones, about 87% found once. Source material: PBMCs or T cells enriched from blood (not recorded which). Source of these receptors: a man younger than 45 who had recovered from COVID-19.

V is TRBV11-2 and J is TRBJ1-2, with 9 nucleotides matching TRBD1. V was pared by 2 bases and J by 5 bases, with 3 bases of the junction left unmatched. This CDR3 is built from 14 residues. CDR1 SGHAT and CDR2 FQNNGV come from the germline V gene. CDR3 DNA sequence: TGTGCCAGCAGCTTAATCGGACAGGGGTATGGCTACACCTTC. Protein product: CASSLIGQGYGYTF.

The chain employs TRBV2 and TRBJ2-7, with D possibly matching TRBD1 (6 bases). The CDR3 is 15 amino acids. Germline-derived CDR1 and CDR2 are SNHLY and FYNNEI. Trimming took 8 bases from V and 3 from J, leaving 20 bases between them. The CDR3 DNA reads as TGTGCCAGCGGGCCGGGACACCCATCGTTCTACGAGCAGTACTTC. Translation gives CASGPGHPSFYEQYF.

The V call is TRBV19, the J call TRBJ2-1; 9 nucleotides match TRBD1. Germline V CDR1 and CDR2: LNHDA, SQIVND (reference sequence). The CDR3 consists of 15 residues. The ends lost 5 bases at V and 1 base at J; junction bases unmatched: 3. The CDR3 DNA reads as TGTGCCAGTAGTCCCGGGACAGGGTCCTACAATGAGCAGTTCTTC. It encodes CASSPGTGSYNEQFF.

The CDR3 region has the DNA TGTGCCAGCATTCGGACAGGGGGGGGTGAAAAACTGTTTTTT. It codes for CASIRTGGGEKLFF. The chain carries TRBV6-5 and TRBJ1-4, with TRBD1 identical over 10 bases. Germline values: CDR1 MNHEY, CDR2 SVGAGI. V lost 7 bases, J lost 7 bases, and 6 bases stayed unmatched. This CDR3 spans 14 amino acids.

Here the CDR3 DNA reads TGCGCCAGCAGCTTGGTGGCGGGCGGGGAGCTGTTTTTT. It specifies CASSLVAGGELFF. The chain couples TRBV5-1 to TRBJ2-2, with D possibly matching TRBD2 (5 bases). CDR3 length: 13 amino acids. The V and J ends lost 0 bases and 7 bases respectively, with 7 bases between them. Looked up from germline, CDR1 is SGHRS and CDR2 is YFSETQ. Filled out from reference TRBV5-1 and TRBJ2-2, the complete variable domain reads KAGVTQTPRYLIKTRGQQVTLSCSPISGHRSVSWYQQTPGQGLQFLFEYFSETQRNKGNFPGRFSGRQFSNSRSEMNVSTLELGDSALYLCASSLVAGGELFFGEGSRLTVL.

This chain joins TRBV6-5 and TRBJ1-6, with 7 bases matching TRBD1. The length of the CDR3 is 14 residues. Looked up from germline, CDR1 is MNHEY and CDR2 is SVGAGI. The trim removed 2 bases at V and 7 bases at J, leaving 2 bases unmatched. The CDR3 region is CASSYRGQNSPLHF. As DNA, the CDR3 is TGTGCCAGCAGTTACAGGGGACAGAATTCACCCCTCCACTTT.

The CDR3 DNA reads TGTGCCAGCAGTTCGACTAGCGGGTTTTCCTACGAGCAGTACTTC. It codes for CASSSTSGFSYEQYF. The gene calls are TRBV7-6 and TRBJ2-7; 10 bases are a match to TRBD2. This CDR3 has 15 amino acids. Germline assignment: CDR1 SGHVS and CDR2 FNYEAQ. The V gene end was trimmed by 6 bases and the J gene end by 1 base; junction bases not matched to a gene: 6.

This chain links TRBV20-1 with TRBJ1-2; 7 bases match TRBD1. V shed 5 bases and J 7 bases; nucleotides not matched to a gene: 4. There are 11 residues in the CDR3. Per the germline V gene, CDR1 is DFQATT and CDR2 is SNEGSKA (reference sequence). CDR3 residues: CSARQGTGYTF. The CDR3 coding sequence is TGCAGTGCTCGACAGGGTACTGGCTACACCTTC.

The V gene is TRBV6-2 or TRBV6-3, the J gene TRBJ2-7; 8 bases match TRBD1. There are 13 residues in the CDR3. Germline CDR1 MNHEY, CDR2 SVGEGT. V lost 5 bases and J lost 6; bases outside the gene matches: 6. CDR3 region: CASSRTGGGEQYF. The CDR3, as DNA: TGTGCCAGCAGTAGAACAGGGGGTGGCGAGCAGTACTTC.

The table lists this clone with a few counts. The rearrangement links TRBV4-3 to TRBJ2-7; D not resolved. Trimming removed 0 bases from V and 3 bases from J, with 12 bases in between. The CDR3 loop spans 15 amino acids. Germline loops: CDR1 LGHNA, CDR2 YSLEER. CDR3 sequence reads: CASSQDRQTFYEQYF. CDR3 nucleotide sequence: TGCGCCAGCAGCCAAGACAGGCAGACATTCTACGAGCAGTACTTC.

The chain carries TRBV4-3 and TRBJ2-7; 8 bases agree with TRBD1. J lost 9 bases, V lost 3 bases, and 7 bases had no gene match. From germline, CDR1 is LGHNA and CDR2 YSLEER. This CDR3 comprises 13 residues. The CDR3 spells CASSQADRGLQYF. For the CDR3, the DNA is TGCGCCAGCAGCCAGGCCGACAGGGGCTTGCAGTACTTC.

The chain carries TRBV11-2 and TRBJ1-1; possible D gene TRBD1, 5 bases. V lost 1 base and J lost 5, with 11 bases in between. Germline V gives CDR1 SGHAT, CDR2 FQNNGV. The length of the CDR3 is 14 residues. In nucleotides, the CDR3 is TGTGCCAGCAGCTTAGGTCTTGGGGGGACTGAAGCTTTCTTT. Its translation is CASSLGLGGTEAFF.

The CDR3 bases are TGTGCCTGGAGTCCCGAAACAGGGGGCCCCCAAGAGACCCAGTACTTC. It encodes CAWSPETGGPQETQYF. This chain connects TRBV30 to TRBJ2-5; TRBD1 matches 9 bases. Germline trimming cut 2 bases from V and 1 base from J; bases unmatched to any gene: 8. The CDR3 extends over 16 amino acids. Per the germline V gene, CDR1 is GTSNPN and CDR2 is SVGIG (reference sequence).

The chain joins TRBV19 to TRBJ1-3; D call uncertain. This CDR3 is built from 14 residues. The germline gives CDR1 LNHDA, CDR2 SQIVND (reference sequence). The V and J ends lost 8 bases and 0 bases respectively, with 11 bases between them. The CDR3 DNA sequence: TGTGCCAGTCTATCAGGCGCCTCTGGAAACACCATATATTTT. Its translation: CASLSGASGNTIYF.

CDR3 in amino acids: CASSPGTGVNQPQHF. The DNA for the CDR3 is TGTGCCAGCAGCCCCGGGACAGGGGTCAATCAGCCCCAGCATTTT. The V call is TRBV5-6, the J call TRBJ1-5; TRBD1 matches 10 bases. The CDR3 loop spans 15 amino acids. From germline, CDR1 is SGHDT and CDR2 YYEEEE. J lost 3 bases, V lost 4 bases, and 4 bases had no gene match. The full variable domain, in which reference TRBV5-6 and TRBJ1-5 provide the parts outside the CDR3, is DAGVTQSPTHLIKTRGQQVTLRCSPKSGHDTVSWYQQALGQGPQFIFQYYEEEERQRGNFPDRFSGHQFPNYSSELNVNALLLGDSALYLCASSPGTGVNQPQHFGDGTRLSIL.

CDR3 sequence reads: CASSPPGTTDTQYF. DNA of the CDR3: TGTGCCAGCAGCCCCCCCGGGACAACGGATACGCAGTATTTT. The V gene is TRBV7-8, the J gene TRBJ2-3; D possibly corresponds to TRBD1 (6 bases). In germline, CDR1 is SGHVS, CDR2 FQNEAQ. V lost 5 bases, J lost 6 bases, and 15 bases lay in between. The CDR3 runs to 14 residues.

V gene TRBV10-2 combines with J gene TRBJ2-1; D gene unclear. The CDR3 contains 11 residues. V was pared by 5 bases and J by 7 bases, with 6 bases between. From germline, CDR1 is WSHSY and CDR2 SAAADI. The CDR3 DNA sequence: TGCGCCAGCAGTCACGGGAATGAGCAGTTCTTC. Translation gives CASSHGNEQFF.

V usage is TRBV11-2 and J usage is TRBJ2-5, with TRBD1 identical over 7 bases. The V gene's germline CDR1 is SGHAT and CDR2 FQNNGV. Trimming cost V 6 bases and J 2 bases; bases outside gene matches: 3. This CDR3 is built from 13 residues. CDR3 DNA: TGTGCCAGCAGGAAGACAGGGCAAGAGACCCAGTACTTC. It is translated as CASRKTGQETQYF.

This clone was picked up one time. CDR3 sequence (DNA): TGTGCCAGCAGTACAGCAAAGGCAAGCTACGAGCAGTACTTC. This codes for CASSTAKASYEQYF. The J gene is TRBJ2-7, the V gene TRBV2; no clear D gene. The CDR3 sequence is 14 residues long. Trimming removed 5 bases from V and 3 bases from J, with 14 bases in between. Germline V gene sequence: CDR1 SNHLY, CDR2 FYNNEI.

This chain joins TRBV9 and TRBJ1-3; the D gene is possibly TRBD1 (5 bases). Germline-derived CDR1 and CDR2 are SGDLS and YYNGEE. Trimming shortened V by 3 bases and J by 0 bases, and 16 bases separated the two germline ends. The CDR3 loop spans 17 amino acids. In DNA form, the CDR3 reads TGTGCCAGCAGCGCGAGGAACAGGCCTAGCTCTGGAAACACCATATATTTT. Encoded protein: CASSARNRPSSGNTIYF. Based on the CDR3 plus reference TRBV9 and TRBJ1-3, the full variable domain is DSGVTQTPKHLITATGQRVTLRCSPRSGDLSVYWYQQSLDQGLQFLIQYYNGEERAKGNILERFSAQQFPDLHSELNLSSLELGDSALYFCASSARNRPSSGNTIYFGEGSWLTVV.

The chain couples TRBV5-6 to TRBJ1-2; no reliable D call. V lost 4 bases to trimming and J lost 5 bases, with 9 bases between them. Germline-derived CDR1 and CDR2 are SGHDT and YYEEEE. This CDR3 has 12 residues. CDR3 DNA sequence: TGTGCCAGCAGCCTCCGGGAGTATGGCTACACCTTC. Amino acids: CASSLREYGYTF.